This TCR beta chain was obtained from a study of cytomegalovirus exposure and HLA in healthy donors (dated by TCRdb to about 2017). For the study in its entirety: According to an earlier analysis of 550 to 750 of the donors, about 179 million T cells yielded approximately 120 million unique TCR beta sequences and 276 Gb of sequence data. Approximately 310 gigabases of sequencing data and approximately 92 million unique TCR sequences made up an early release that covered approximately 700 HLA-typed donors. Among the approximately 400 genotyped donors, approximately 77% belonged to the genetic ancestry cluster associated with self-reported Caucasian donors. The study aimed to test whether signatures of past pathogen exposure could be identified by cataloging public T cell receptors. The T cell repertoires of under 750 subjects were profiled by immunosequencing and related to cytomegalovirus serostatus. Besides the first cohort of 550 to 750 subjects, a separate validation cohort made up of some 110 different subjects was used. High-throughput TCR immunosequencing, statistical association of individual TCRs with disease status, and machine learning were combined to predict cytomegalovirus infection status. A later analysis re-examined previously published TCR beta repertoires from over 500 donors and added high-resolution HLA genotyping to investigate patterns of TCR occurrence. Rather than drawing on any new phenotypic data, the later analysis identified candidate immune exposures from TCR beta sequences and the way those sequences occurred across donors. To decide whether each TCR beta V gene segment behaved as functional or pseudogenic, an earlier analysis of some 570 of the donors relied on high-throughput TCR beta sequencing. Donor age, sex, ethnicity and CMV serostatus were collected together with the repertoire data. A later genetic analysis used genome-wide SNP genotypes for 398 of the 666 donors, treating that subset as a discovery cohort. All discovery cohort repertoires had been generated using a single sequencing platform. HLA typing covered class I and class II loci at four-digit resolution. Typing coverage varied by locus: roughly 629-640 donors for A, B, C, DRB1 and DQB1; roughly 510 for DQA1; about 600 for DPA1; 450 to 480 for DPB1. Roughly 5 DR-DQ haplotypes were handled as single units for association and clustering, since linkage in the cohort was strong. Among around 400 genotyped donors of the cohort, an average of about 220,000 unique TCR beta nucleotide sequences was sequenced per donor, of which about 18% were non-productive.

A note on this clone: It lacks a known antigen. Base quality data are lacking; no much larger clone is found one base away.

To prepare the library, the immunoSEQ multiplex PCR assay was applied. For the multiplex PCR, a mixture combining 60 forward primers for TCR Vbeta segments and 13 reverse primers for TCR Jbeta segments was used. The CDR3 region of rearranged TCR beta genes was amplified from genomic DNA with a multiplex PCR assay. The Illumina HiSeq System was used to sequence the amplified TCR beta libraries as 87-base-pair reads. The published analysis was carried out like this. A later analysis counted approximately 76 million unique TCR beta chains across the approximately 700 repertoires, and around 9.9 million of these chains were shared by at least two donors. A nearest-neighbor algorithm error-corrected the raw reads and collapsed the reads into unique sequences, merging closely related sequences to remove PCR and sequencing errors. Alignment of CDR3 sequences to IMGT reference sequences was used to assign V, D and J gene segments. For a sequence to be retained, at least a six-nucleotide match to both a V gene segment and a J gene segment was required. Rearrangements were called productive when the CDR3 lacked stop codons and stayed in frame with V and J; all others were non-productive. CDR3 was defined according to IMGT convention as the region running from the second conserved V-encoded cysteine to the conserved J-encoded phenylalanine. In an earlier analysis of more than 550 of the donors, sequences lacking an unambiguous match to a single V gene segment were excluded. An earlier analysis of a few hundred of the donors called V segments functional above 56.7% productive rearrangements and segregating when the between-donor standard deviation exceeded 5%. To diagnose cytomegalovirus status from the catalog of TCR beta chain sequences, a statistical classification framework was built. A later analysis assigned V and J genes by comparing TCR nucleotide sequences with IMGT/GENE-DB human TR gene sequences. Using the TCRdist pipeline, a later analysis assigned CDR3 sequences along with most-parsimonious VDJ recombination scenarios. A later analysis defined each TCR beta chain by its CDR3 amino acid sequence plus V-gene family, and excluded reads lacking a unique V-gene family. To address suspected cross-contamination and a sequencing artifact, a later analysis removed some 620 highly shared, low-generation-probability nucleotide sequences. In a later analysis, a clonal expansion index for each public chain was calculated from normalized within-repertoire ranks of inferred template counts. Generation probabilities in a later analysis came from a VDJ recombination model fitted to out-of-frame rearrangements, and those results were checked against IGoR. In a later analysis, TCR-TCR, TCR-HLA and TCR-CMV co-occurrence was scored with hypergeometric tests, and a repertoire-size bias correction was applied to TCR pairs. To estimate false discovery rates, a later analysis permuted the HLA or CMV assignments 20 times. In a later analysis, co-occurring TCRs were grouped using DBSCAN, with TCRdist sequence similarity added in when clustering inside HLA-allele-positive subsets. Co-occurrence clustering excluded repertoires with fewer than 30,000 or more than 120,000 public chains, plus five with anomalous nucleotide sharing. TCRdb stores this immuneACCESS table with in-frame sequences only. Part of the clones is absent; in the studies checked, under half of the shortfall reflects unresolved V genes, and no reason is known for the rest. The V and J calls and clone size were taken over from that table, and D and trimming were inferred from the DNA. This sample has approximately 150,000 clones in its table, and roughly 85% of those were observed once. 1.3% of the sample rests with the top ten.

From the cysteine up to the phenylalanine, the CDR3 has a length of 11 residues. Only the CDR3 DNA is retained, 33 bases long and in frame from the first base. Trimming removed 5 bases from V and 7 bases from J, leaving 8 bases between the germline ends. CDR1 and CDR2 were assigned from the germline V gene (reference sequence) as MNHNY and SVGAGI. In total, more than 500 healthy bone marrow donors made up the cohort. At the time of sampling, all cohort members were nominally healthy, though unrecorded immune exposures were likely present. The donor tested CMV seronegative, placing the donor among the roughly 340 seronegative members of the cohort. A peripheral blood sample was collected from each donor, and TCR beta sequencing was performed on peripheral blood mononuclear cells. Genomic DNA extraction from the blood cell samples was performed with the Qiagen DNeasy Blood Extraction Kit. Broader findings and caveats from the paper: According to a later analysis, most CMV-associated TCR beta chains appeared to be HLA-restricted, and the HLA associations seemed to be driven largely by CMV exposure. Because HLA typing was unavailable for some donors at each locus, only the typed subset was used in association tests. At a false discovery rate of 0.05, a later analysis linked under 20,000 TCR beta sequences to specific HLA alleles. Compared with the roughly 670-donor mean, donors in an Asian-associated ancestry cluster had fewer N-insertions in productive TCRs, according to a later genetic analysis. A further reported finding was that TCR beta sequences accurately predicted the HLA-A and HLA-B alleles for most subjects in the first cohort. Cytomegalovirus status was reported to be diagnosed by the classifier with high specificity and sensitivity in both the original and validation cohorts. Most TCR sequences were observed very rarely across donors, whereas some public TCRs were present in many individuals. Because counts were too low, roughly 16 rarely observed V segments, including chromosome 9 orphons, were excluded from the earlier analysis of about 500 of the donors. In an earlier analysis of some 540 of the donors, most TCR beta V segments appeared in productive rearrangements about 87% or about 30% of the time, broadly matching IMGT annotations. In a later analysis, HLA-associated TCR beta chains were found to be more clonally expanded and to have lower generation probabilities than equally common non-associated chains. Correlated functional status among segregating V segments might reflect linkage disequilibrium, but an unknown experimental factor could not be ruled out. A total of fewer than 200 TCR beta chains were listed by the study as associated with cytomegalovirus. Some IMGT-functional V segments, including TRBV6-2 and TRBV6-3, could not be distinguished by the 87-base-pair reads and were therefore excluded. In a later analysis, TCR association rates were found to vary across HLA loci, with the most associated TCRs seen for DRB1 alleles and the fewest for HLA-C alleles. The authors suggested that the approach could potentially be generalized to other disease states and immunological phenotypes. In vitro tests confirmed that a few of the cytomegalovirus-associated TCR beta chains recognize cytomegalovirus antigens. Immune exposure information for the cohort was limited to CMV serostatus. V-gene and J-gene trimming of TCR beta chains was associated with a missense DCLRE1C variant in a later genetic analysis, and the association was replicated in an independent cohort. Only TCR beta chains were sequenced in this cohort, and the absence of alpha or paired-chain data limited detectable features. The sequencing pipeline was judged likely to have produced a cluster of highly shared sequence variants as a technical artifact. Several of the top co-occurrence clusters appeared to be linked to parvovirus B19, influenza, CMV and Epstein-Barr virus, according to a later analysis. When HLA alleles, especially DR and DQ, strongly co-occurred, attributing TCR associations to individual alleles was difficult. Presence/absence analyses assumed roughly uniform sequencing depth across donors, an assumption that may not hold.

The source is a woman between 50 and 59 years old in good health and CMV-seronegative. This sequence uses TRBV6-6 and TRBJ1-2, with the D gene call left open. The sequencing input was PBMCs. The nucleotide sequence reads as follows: TGTGCCAGCAGTCTTCTTATTGGCTACACCTTC. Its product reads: CASSLLIGYTF.